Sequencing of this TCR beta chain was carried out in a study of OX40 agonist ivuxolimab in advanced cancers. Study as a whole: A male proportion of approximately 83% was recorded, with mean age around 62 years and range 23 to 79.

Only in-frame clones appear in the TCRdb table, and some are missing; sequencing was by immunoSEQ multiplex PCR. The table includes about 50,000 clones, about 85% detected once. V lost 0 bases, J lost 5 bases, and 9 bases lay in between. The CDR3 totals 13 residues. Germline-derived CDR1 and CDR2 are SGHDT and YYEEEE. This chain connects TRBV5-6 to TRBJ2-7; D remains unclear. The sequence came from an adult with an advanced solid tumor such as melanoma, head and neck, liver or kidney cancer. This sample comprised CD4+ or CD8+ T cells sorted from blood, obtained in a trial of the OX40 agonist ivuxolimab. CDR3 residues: CASSLVDLDEQYF. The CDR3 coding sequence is TGTGCCAGCAGCTTGGTCGACCTGGACGAGCAGTACTTC.